Listed here is a single TCR beta chain. Its antigen is currently unknown. The primer mix had 60 Vbeta and 13 Jbeta primers. The repertoire was sequenced with immunoSEQ multiplex PCR; TCRdb's copy has only in-frame clones and lacks some. Of some 150,000 clones in the sample, about 84% were seen once. The sample belongs to a study of cytomegalovirus exposure and HLA in healthy donors. About the study: In a previous analysis, 110 million or so unique TCR beta sequences were found from 170 million or so T cells. Study findings and constraints: Cytomegalovirus status, reportedly, was diagnosed with high specificity and sensitivity by the classifier. Presence/absence analysis assumed near-uniform sequencing depth across donors. TCR beta sequences reportedly predicted the HLA-A and HLA-B alleles of most subjects accurately.

The V gene's germline CDR1 is SQVTM and CDR2 ANQGSEA. The CDR3 loop spans 15 amino acids. The ends lost 3 bases at V and 7 bases at J; junction bases unmatched: 8. The sequenced sample consisted of PBMCs. This sequence was found in a woman aged 40 to 49 in good health and CMV-seropositive. V is TRBV29-1 and J is TRBJ2-1, with 11 bases identical to TRBD2. In DNA form, the CDR3 reads TGCAGCGTTGATATTAGCGGGAGGGCTCGGAATGAGCAGTTCTTC. The encoded protein is CSVDISGRARNEQFF.